This is a list of T cell receptor beta chains from one sample in a study of blood T cell repertoires in COVID-19. The protocol was immunoSEQ multiplex PCR, while the TCRdb copy is restricted to in-frame clones and leaves out a portion. Of almost 70,000 clones in the sample, roughly 88% are singletons; the top ten hold around 6%. Sequenced: peripheral blood. Receptors originate from a woman in her seventies with acute or convalescent COVID-19. Each CDR3 is given with its conserved first and last residue. The D gene is left open where the match is weak. A clone size is listed for some rows: how often the clone was seen (once, few, many), or a class if it is expanded.

TRBV18	TRBJ1-1	NA	NA	TGTGCCAGCTCACTAAAGGGAGGGTGGGACACTGAAGCTTTCTTT	CASSLKGGWDTEAFF
TRBV14	TRBJ2-7	TRBD2	NA	TGTGCCAGCAGCCGACTCGGGACTAGCTCTTACGAGCAGTACTTC	CASSRLGTSSYEQYF
TRBV29-1	TRBJ1-5	TRBD1	NA	TGCAGCGTCAGACAGGGGGAGGCCAATCAGCCCCAGCATTTT	CSVRQGEANQPQHF
TRBV7-9	TRBJ2-3	NA	NA	TGTGCCAGCATTCCTTGGGCTAGCTCTAGCACAGATACGCAGTATTTT	CASIPWASSSTDTQYF
TRBV7-9	TRBJ1-3	NA	NA	TGTGCCAGCAGCGCGACAGCCTCTGGAAACACCATATATTTT	CASSATASGNTIYF
TRBV30	TRBJ2-2	TRBD1	NA	TGTGCCTTCCAGGGGGTAAACACCGGGGAGCTGTTTTTT	CAFQGVNTGELFF
TRBV15	TRBJ2-1	TRBD1	NA	TGTGCCACCAGCAGAGGGGGACAGTCCCCCTGGGATGAGCAGTTCTTC	CATSRGGQSPWDEQFF
TRBV2	TRBJ1-2	NA	NA	TGTGCCAGCAGTGAAGGTGAGGCCTATGGCTACACCTTC	CASSEGEAYGYTF
TRBV24-1	TRBJ2-7	TRBD1	once	TGTGCCACCAGTGATACCGGGACAGGGCACTACGAGCAGTACTTC	CATSDTGTGHYEQYF
TRBV5-1	TRBJ1-1	TRBD1	NA	TGCGCCAGCTCCGGGACAGGGGGCAGGAACACTGAAGCTTTCTTT	CASSGTGGRNTEAFF
TRBV11-2	TRBJ2-2	NA	NA	TGTGCCAGCAGCTCCCCGCCAAGAGCGAACACCGGGGAGCTGTTTTTT	CASSSPPRANTGELFF
TRBV18	TRBJ1-5	TRBD1	NA	TGTGCCAGCTCACCCGGGGGACAGCCCAATCAGCCCCAGCATTTT	CASSPGGQPNQPQHF
TRBV28	TRBJ1-1	TRBD1	few	TGTGCCAGCAGTTGGACAGGGGGGCTCGTGGGCACTGAAGCTTTCTTT	CASSWTGGLVGTEAFF
TRBV4-3	TRBJ2-7	TRBD1	NA	TGCGCCAGCAGCCAAGATTGGGCAGGGGGCAACCCCTACGAGCAGTACTTC	CASSQDWAGGNPYEQYF
TRBV10-3	TRBJ1-1	NA	NA	TGTGCCATCAGTGAGGAGAGGACTGAAGCTTTCTTT	CAISEERTEAFF
TRBV28	TRBJ2-2	NA	NA	TGTGCCAGCAGTTTATACGGGACCGGGGAGCTGTTTTTT	CASSLYGTGELFF
TRBV28	TRBJ2-5	TRBD2	NA	TGTGCCAGCAGTTCACTAGCGGCGGGAGTAGAGACCCAGTACTTC	CASSSLAAGVETQYF
TRBV29-1	TRBJ2-7	NA	NA	TGCAGCGTTGGTCAAGCTTACGAGCAGTACTTC	CSVGQAYEQYF
TRBV2	TRBJ1-5	TRBD1	NA	TGTGCCAGCACTGGACAGGGGCTCAATCAGCCCCAGCATTTT	CASTGQGLNQPQHF
TRBV10-2	TRBJ1-1	NA	NA	TGCGCCAGCAGTGAGCCGACAGGAGACACTGAAGCTTTCTTT	CASSEPTGDTEAFF
TRBV3-1/TRBV3-2	TRBJ2-7	NA	NA	TGTGCCAGCAGCCAAGATATCGGGGACTACGAGCAGTACTTC	CASSQDIGDYEQYF
TRBV6-5	TRBJ2-7	TRBD1	NA	TGTGCCAGCAGTCGACAGGGTGACTACGAGCAGTACTTC	CASSRQGDYEQYF
TRBV29-1	TRBJ2-5	NA	NA	TGCAGCGTGAAGACAACTACCGACAGGTGGGAGACCCAGTACTTC	CSVKTTTDRWETQYF
TRBV4-2	TRBJ1-5	NA	few	TGTGCCAGCAGCCCCCAGGAGGACCAGCCCCAGCATTTT	CASSPQEDQPQHF
TRBV29-1	TRBJ1-1	TRBD1	NA	TGCAGCCTACGACAGGGGTTGAACACTGAAGCTTTCTTT	CSLRQGLNTEAFF
TRBV30	TRBJ1-6	NA	NA	TGTGCCTGGAAAGGGACACTCCTCAATTCACCCCTCCACTTT	CAWKGTLLNSPLHF
TRBV28	TRBJ2-7	NA	few	TGTGCCAGCAGTCCGCCTTATGAGGGGACTGTGGGAGAGCAGTACTTC	CASSPPYEGTVGEQYF
TRBV29-1	TRBJ2-2	NA	NA	TGCAGCGTTCCGCAACAGGTGAACACCGGGGAGCTGTTTTTT	CSVPQQVNTGELFF
TRBV28	TRBJ1-3	TRBD1	NA	TGTGCCAGCAGTTTAGGGACAGGAGCCTACACCATATATTTT	CASSLGTGAYTIYF
TRBV6-2/TRBV6-3	TRBJ2-7	TRBD2	NA	TGTGCCAGCAGTTACGACGGGACTAGCGGTTACTCCTACGAGCAGTACTTC	CASSYDGTSGYSYEQYF
TRBV2	TRBJ1-3	NA	NA	TGTGCCAGCAGTCTGCGGGGTGAAGGGTACTCTGGAAACACCATATATTTT	CASSLRGEGYSGNTIYF
TRBV29-1	TRBJ1-1	NA	NA	TGCAGCGTTGAAGAACGGAGCATGAACACTGAAGCTTTCTTT	CSVEERSMNTEAFF
TRBV4-3	TRBJ2-3	NA	once	TGCGCCAGCAGCCAAGTTACCAGGAGCACAGATACGCAGTATTTT	CASSQVTRSTDTQYF
TRBV9	TRBJ2-5	NA	NA	TGTGCCAGCAGCGTTACAGGATACCAAGAGACCCAGTACTTC	CASSVTGYQETQYF
TRBV28	TRBJ2-7	NA	few	TGTGCCAGCACCAGTCAGGACGTTTGGGGCTGGGGCGAGCAGTACTTC	CASTSQDVWGWGEQYF
TRBV5-5	TRBJ2-2	NA	NA	TGTGCCAGCAGCTTCCTAGTTGTCACCGGGGAGCTGTTTTTT	CASSFLVVTGELFF
TRBV3-1/TRBV3-2	TRBJ2-7	NA	NA	TGTGCCAGCAGCCATAACCGGGACTCCTACGAGCAGTACTTC	CASSHNRDSYEQYF
TRBV19	TRBJ2-2	NA	NA	TGTGCCAGTAGTATGGGACAGAACACCGGGGAGCTGTTTTTT	CASSMGQNTGELFF
TRBV30	TRBJ2-7	TRBD1	NA	TGTGCCTGGAGTGGAGGGGGCGAAAGAGACGAGCAGTACTTC	CAWSGGGERDEQYF
TRBV6-5	TRBJ1-1	NA	once	TGTGCCAGCAAAAACGGGGGGACAAGACAGGCTTTCTTT	CASKNGGTRQAFF
TRBV10-3	TRBJ1-1	NA	NA	TGTGCCATCAGGATAGGGGGGGGTGAAGCTTTCTTT	CAIRIGGGEAFF
TRBV7-9	TRBJ1-1	NA	NA	TGTGCCAGCAGTCAATTAAGTTTAGGGGGTGAAGTAGCTTTCTTT	CASSQLSLGGEVAFF
TRBV19	TRBJ2-7	TRBD1	NA	TGTGCCAGTAGTTCCCCGGGACAGGGATTTTACGAGCAGTACTTC	CASSSPGQGFYEQYF
TRBV4-1	TRBJ1-2	NA	NA	TGCGCCAGCAGCCCTGGGACACTCAACTATGGCTACACCTTC	CASSPGTLNYGYTF
TRBV6-1	TRBJ2-1	NA	NA	TGTGCCAGCAGTGAAGTAGGAAGGGGGAATGAGCAGTTCTTC	CASSEVGRGNEQFF
TRBV19	TRBJ2-1	TRBD2	NA	TGTGCCAGCGGACTAGATAGCTATGAGCAGTTCTTC	CASGLDSYEQFF
TRBV5-3	TRBJ2-3	TRBD2	NA	TGTGCCAGAAGGGAGACTAGCGGGAGGATGGGATCAGATACGCAGTATTTT	CARRETSGRMGSDTQYF
TRBV7-2	TRBJ2-4	TRBD1	NA	TGTGCCAGCAGCTTAGAGCGTCAGGGGGTAGTCAAAAACATTCAGTACTTC	CASSLERQGVVKNIQYF
TRBV10-3	TRBJ1-1	NA	NA	TGTGCCATCAGTGAACCCGGGAAAGTTGAAGCTTTCTTT	CAISEPGKVEAFF
TRBV27	TRBJ2-5	NA	NA	TGTGCCAGCAGTTTGTCAGGGGGGGAGACCCAGTACTTC	CASSLSGGETQYF